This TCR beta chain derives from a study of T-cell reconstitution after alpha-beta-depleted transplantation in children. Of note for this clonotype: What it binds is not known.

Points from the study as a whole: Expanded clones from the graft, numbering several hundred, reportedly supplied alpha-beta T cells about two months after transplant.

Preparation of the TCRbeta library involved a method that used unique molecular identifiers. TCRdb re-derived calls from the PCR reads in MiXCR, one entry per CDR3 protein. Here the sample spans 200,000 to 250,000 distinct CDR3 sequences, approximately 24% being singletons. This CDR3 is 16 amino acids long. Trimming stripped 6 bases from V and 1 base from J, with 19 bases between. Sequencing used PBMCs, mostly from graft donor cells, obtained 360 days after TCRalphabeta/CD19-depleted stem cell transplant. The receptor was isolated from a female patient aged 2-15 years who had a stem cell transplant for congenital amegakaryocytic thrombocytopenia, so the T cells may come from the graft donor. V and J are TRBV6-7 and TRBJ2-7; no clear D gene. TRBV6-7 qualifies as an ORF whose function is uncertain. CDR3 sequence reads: CASSDSWLFHSYEQYF. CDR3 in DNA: TGTGCCAGCAGCGACTCGTGGCTCTTCCATTCCTACGAGCAGTACTTC.